This record concerns one T cell receptor (beta chain) sequence. This clone has only a few counts. The antigen it recognizes is unknown. The record has no base qualities; no much larger clone is one base away. This sample is drawn from a study of blood T cell repertoires in COVID-19 (TCRdb year 2020). For the study in its entirety: Samples covering the acute and convalescent phases of COVID-19 were provided by collaborators in the United States, Italy and Spain. The prospective study material was composed of cDNA or gDNA derived from T cells, B-cell-depleted T cells, or PBMCs. Where HLA class I and class II types were available, the types were taken from metadata supplied by the sample provider, not from assay-based typing. The repertoires were released in a freely available public database meant as a resource for research on the immune response to SARS-CoV-2. Samples were obtained from the ongoing ImmuneRACE study (first 160 participants) and from some 1,200 subjects provided by 6 global collaborators. Nearly every sample came with metadata listing a de-identified subject ID, COVID-19 status, age in years and sex. Subjects who had been exposed to COVID-19, were actively infected with it, or had recovered from it provided the deeply sampled blood TCRbeta repertoires that made up the dataset.

Samples from volunteer blood donors who had recovered from COVID-19 were contributed by a second Seattle source. Each collaborating institution followed its own protocols to collect whole blood in K2EDTA tubes. For TCRbeta analysis, collaborators shipped samples as frozen whole blood, isolated PBMCs, or DNA extracted from either of those sample types. TCRbeta CDR3 regions were amplified from genomic DNA by means of the immunoSEQ Assay, a bias-controlled multiplex PCR. From the authors' description of their analysis: Nucleated cell counts per sample were estimated from amplification of reference gene primers within the assay. To quantify the absolute abundance of each unique TCRbeta CDR3 rearrangement, sequence reads were collapsed and filtered. Productive Simpson clonality was computed per sample as the square root of Simpson's diversity index over productive rearrangements. Sourced from immuneACCESS, this table was stored by TCRdb with only in-frame sequences that have V and J called. A share of the clones is absent; for the studies checked, an unresolved V gene accounts for under half, and the remainder has no known explanation. The D gene and trimming were derived from the DNA, and the V and J assignments and clone size from that table. Here the sample has approximately 250,000 clones; roughly 86% occur a single time. The ten largest clones capture 1.6% of the sample.

CDR1 and CDR2 (MNHNS, SASEGT) derive from the germline V gene. Measured from the cysteine to the phenylalanine, the CDR3 is 16 residues long. CDR3 DNA only is kept here, 48 bases in frame from base 1. The V and J ends are trimmed by 2 bases and 7 bases, leaving 18 bases between them. Broader findings and caveats from the paper: Clinical and demographic metadata were provided uncurated, with the amount varying by source and participant.

The material sequenced was peripheral blood. Recombination joined TRBV6-1 with TRBJ1-5, and TRBD1 may be the D gene, going by 6 matching bases. The sequence was obtained from a woman in her sixties or seventies who had recovered from COVID-19. The encoded CDR3 is CASSENSGGGLQPQHF. The sequenced DNA is TGTGCCAGCAGTGAAAATAGCGGGGGGGGCCTGCAGCCCCAGCATTTT.